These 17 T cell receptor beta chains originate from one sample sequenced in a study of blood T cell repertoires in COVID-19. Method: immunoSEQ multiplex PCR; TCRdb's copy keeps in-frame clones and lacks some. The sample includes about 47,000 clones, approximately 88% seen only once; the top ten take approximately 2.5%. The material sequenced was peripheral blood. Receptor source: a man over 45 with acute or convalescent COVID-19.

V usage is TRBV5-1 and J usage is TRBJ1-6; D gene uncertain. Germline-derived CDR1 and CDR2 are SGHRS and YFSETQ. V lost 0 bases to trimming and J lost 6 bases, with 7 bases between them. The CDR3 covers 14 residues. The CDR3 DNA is TGCGCCAGCAGCTTGGTAGCAGCTAATTCACCCCTCCACTTT. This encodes CASSLVAANSPLHF.

The CDR3 here is CASSGGWGYEQYF. CDR3 nucleotide sequence: TGTGCCAGCTCAGGGGGCTGGGGATACGAGCAGTACTTC. The chain couples TRBV28 to TRBJ2-7, with 8 bases matching TRBD1. The J segment lost 4 bases and the V segment lost 8 bases, leaving 7 bases of the junction unmatched. This CDR3 spans 13 amino acids. Germline V lookup: CDR1 MDHEN, CDR2 SYDVKM.

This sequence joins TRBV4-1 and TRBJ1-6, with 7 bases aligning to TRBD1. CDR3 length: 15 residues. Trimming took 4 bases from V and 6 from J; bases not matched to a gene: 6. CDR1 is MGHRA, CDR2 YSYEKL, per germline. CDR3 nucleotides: TGCGCCAGCAGCCGATCGACAGGGAGTAATTCACCCCTCCACTTT. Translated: CASSRSTGSNSPLHF.

CDR3 region: CASPDLAGVDTQYF. CDR3 sequence (DNA): TGTGCCAGCCCCGACCTGGCGGGAGTGGATACGCAGTATTTT. The chain carries TRBV5-4 and TRBJ2-3; 7 bases are shared with TRBD2. This CDR3 comprises 14 residues. The junction had 11 bases not matched to a gene; V was cut back by 7 bases and J by 6 bases. In germline, CDR1 is SGHNT, CDR2 YYREEE (reference sequence).

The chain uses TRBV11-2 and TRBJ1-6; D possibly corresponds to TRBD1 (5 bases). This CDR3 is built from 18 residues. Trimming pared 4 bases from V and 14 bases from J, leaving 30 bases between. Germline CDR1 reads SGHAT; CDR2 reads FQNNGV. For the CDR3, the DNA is TGTGCCAGCAGCTCGGTGGCGGGGCACGTAATTGATATATTATCCCTCCACTTT. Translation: CASSSVAGHVIDILSLHF.

In nucleotides, the CDR3 is TGTGCCAGCAGCTCCAGGGCCGACCGAACGGCCACAGATACGCAGTATTTT. Translated: CASSSRADRTATDTQYF. The gene calls are TRBV7-9 and TRBJ2-3; maybe TRBD1 (5 bases). CDR1 is SEHNR and CDR2 is FQNEAQ in the germline V gene (reference sequence). This CDR3 is built from 17 residues. V lost 4 bases and J 2 bases, leaving 19 bases between the germline ends. Full variable domain (outside the CDR3, taken from reference TRBV7-9 and TRBJ2-3): DTGVSQNPRHKITKRGQNVTFRCDPISEHNRLYWYRQTLGQGPEFLTYFQNEAQLEKSRLLSDRFSAERPKGSFSTLEIQRTEQGDSAMYLCASSSRADRTATDTQYFGPGTRLTVL.

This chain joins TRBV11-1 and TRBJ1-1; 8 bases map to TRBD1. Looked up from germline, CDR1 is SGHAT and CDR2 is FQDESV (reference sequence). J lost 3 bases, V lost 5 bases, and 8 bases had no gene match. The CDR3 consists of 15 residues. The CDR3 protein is CASSPPTGADTEAFF. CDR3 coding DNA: TGTGCCAGCAGCCCCCCGACAGGGGCGGACACTGAAGCTTTCTTT.

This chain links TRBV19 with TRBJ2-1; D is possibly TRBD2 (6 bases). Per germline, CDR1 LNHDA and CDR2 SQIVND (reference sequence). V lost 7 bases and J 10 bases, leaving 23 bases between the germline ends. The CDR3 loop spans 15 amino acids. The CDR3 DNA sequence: TGTGCCAGTATGAATGGAGGGGCACAATTATACGAGCAGTTCTTC. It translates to CASMNGGAQLYEQFF.

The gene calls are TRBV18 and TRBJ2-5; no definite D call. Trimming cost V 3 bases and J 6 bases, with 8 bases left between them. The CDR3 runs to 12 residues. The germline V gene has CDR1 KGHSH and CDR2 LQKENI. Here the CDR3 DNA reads TGTGCCAGCTCACCTGAGGAGAAGACCCAGTACTTC. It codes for CASSPEEKTQYF. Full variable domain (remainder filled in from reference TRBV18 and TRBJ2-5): NAGVMQNPRHLVRRRGQEARLRCSPMKGHSHVYWYRQLPEEGLKFMVYLQKENIIDESGMPKERFSAEFPKEGPSILRIQQVVRGDSAAYFCASSPEEKTQYFGPGTRLLVL.

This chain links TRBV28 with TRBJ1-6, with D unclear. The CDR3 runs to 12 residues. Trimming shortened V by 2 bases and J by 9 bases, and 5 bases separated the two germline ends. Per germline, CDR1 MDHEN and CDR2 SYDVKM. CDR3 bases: TGTGCCAGCAGTTTAAGACTTTCACCCCTCCACTTT. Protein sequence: CASSLRLSPLHF.

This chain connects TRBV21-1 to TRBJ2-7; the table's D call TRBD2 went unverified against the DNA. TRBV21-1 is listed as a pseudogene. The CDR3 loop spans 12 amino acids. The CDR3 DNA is TGTGCCAGCAGCAAAGTGCGCTACGAGCAGTACTTC. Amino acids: CASSKVRYEQYF.

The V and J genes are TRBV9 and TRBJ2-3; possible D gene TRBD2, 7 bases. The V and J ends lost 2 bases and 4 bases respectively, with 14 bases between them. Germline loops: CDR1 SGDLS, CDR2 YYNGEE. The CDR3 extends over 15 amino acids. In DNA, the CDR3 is TGTGCCAGCAGCGTCGGGGGGCGGGTTGCAGATACGCAGTATTTT. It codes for CASSVGGRVADTQYF. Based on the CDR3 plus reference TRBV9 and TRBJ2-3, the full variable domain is DSGVTQTPKHLITATGQRVTLRCSPRSGDLSVYWYQQSLDQGLQFLIQYYNGEERAKGNILERFSAQQFPDLHSELNLSSLELGDSALYFCASSVGGRVADTQYFGPGTRLTVL.

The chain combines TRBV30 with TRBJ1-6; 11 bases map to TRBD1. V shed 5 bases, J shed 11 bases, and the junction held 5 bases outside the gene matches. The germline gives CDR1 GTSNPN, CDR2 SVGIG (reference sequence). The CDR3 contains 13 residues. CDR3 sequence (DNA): TGTGCCTGGGCCGGGACAGGGGGAGCACCCCTCCACTTT. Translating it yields CAWAGTGGAPLHF.

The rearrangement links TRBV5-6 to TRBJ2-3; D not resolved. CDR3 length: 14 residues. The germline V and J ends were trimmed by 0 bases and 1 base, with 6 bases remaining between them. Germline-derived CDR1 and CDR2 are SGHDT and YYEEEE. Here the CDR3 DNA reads TGTGCCAGCAGCTTGGGACTGGGCACAGATACGCAGTATTTT. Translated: CASSLGLGTDTQYF.

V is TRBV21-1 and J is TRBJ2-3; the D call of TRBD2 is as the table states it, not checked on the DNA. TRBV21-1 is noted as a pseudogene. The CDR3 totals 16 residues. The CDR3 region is CASSIGLAGGRDTQYF. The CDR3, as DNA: TGTGCCAGCAGCATAGGACTAGCGGGGGGGCGGGATACGCAGTATTTT.

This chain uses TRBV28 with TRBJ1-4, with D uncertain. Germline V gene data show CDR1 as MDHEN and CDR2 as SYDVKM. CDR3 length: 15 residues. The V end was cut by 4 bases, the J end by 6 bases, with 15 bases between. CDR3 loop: CASSSGGRADEKLFF. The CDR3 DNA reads TGTGCCAGCAGTTCCGGCGGCAGAGCAGATGAAAAACTGTTTTTT. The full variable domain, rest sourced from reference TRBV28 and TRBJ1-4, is DVKVTQSSRYLVKRTGEKVFLECVQDMDHENMFWYRQDPGLGLRLIYFSYDVKMKEKGDIPEGYSVSREKKERFSLILESASTNQTSMYLCASSSGGRADEKLFFGSGTQLSVL.

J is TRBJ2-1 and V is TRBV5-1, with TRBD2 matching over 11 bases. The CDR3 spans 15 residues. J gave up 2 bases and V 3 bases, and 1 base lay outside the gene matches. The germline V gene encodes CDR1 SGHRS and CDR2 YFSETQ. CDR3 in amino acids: CASSSGLAAYNEQFF. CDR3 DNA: TGCGCCAGCAGCTCGGGACTAGCGGCCTACAATGAGCAGTTCTTC.